This is a list of T cell receptor beta chains from one sample in a study of a mutant IDH1 vaccine in newly diagnosed glioma. Sequencing was performed with immunoSEQ multiplex PCR; in TCRdb, only in-frame clones are kept and a portion is missing. The table has about 55,000 clones, approximately 80% seen once. Their specific antigens are unknown. This specimen was PBMCs, taken from a glioma patient whose treatment included an IDH1 peptide vaccine. These receptors were collected from a man aged 35 to 55 with glioma. Each CDR3 is given without its conserved first and last residue. The listing skips clone size in some rows; elsewhere it reads once, few, many or a size class.

abundance | v_gene | CDR3aa
NA | TRBV18 | ASSIDRASEQF
NA | TRBV6-5 | ASSPEYRAVTIY
NA | TRBV5-1 | ASSESLVPETQY
NA | TRBV19 | ASSIGDRDGGYT
NA | TRBV25-1 | ASSEWEVLNEQF
NA | TRBV29-1 | SVDPRQGSTDTQY
NA | TRBV7-9 | ASSGGQMGAETQY
NA | TRBV18 | ASSQGYRRDRGTGELF
NA | TRBV25-1 | ASSVGGTYQETQY
few | TRBV5-8 | ASSEGWDLEQY
NA | TRBV4-1 | ASKAGMDTGELF
NA | TRBV2 | ANRNRPDSPLH
NA | TRBV19 | ASSFGQGVVYEQY
few | TRBV19 | ASSIVGSTDTQY
NA | TRBV19 | ASSTQTVRNTEAF
NA | TRBV7-9 | ASSFWQNTEAF
NA | TRBV7-2 | ASSTKQGSYNEQF
NA | TRBV19 | ASSPQDRVISYEQY
NA | TRBV2 | ASFGQGANYGYT
NA | TRBV6-1 | ASSEGEEPGELF
NA | TRBV4-1 | ASSPDSLFYEQY
NA | TRBV19 | ASSMNPGLASEQF
NA | TRBV10-1 | ASSDYSGGANEQF
NA | TRBV5-5 | ASSYVQGRTGELF
NA | TRBV7-9 | ASSLVQGINEQY
NA | TRBV6-5 | ASRLTENTEAF
few | TRBV19 | ASLQGAHGYT
NA | TRBV7-9 | ASSLGLAATPTDTQY
NA | TRBV27 | ASSYSSYNSPLH
NA | TRBV2 | ATATRETQY
NA | TRBV6-1 | ASSTDSSGANVLT